The next 31 T cell receptor beta chains were all read from a single sample in a study of blood T cell repertoires in COVID-19. Generated by immunoSEQ multiplex PCR, the TCRdb table keeps only in-frame clones and is missing some. The profile shows about 260,000 clones, 88% of them singletons. Sequencing used peripheral blood. These TCRs come from a man in his 60s who had recovered from COVID-19.

The CDR3 region has the DNA TGTGCCAGCAGCCAAGGCGGACTAGCGGGGGAGTGGCACACAGATACGCAGTATTTT. Translating gives CASSQGGLAGEWHTDTQYF. V gene TRBV3-1 (or the pseudogene TRBV3-2) combines with J gene TRBJ2-3, with TRBD2 identical over 13 bases. V trimming: 1 base; J trimming: 2 bases; junction bases outside the gene matches: 9. Germline V gives CDR1 LGHDT, CDR2 YNNKEL (reference sequence). This CDR3 contains 19 residues.

In this sample, this clone turned up once. This chain uses TRBV30 with TRBJ1-1; TRBD1 matches 12 bases. Germline-derived CDR1 and CDR2 are GTSNPN and SVGIG (reference sequence). The J segment lost 11 bases and the V segment lost 8 bases, leaving 24 bases of the junction unmatched. This CDR3 has 17 residues. DNA for the CDR3: TGTGCCGCAAGGCGCGTTATTCGGGACAGGGGGCCGCATGGTGCTTTCTTT. It specifies CAARRVIRDRGPHGAFF.

The chain uses TRBV19 and TRBJ2-1; 9 bases match TRBD2. CDR1 is LNHDA, CDR2 SQIVND, per germline (reference sequence). The trim removed 2 bases at V and 7 bases at J, leaving 6 bases unmatched. The CDR3 spans 15 residues. The CDR3 sequence is CASSILAGGINEQFF. The CDR3 coding sequence is TGTGCCAGTAGTATACTTGCGGGGGGGATTAATGAGCAGTTCTTC.

The chain couples TRBV24-1 to TRBJ2-3; 7 nucleotides line up with TRBD2. V shed 10 bases and J 0 bases; nucleotides not matched to a gene: 9. This CDR3 has 15 residues. CDR1 is KGHDR, CDR2 SFDVKD, per germline. The CDR3 DNA follows: TGTGCCACAGCCCTTGGCGGGGGAAGCACAGATACGCAGTATTTT. Amino acids: CATALGGGSTDTQYF.

This clone was seen once. The chain combines TRBV19 with TRBJ2-3, with D perhaps TRBD2 (5 bases). Looked up from germline, CDR1 is LNHDA and CDR2 is SQIVND (reference sequence). V lost 4 bases and J 5 bases, leaving 16 bases between the germline ends. This CDR3 region has 15 residues. The CDR3: CASSTGLPPVDTQYF. The CDR3 nucleotides are TGTGCCAGTAGTACTGGACTCCCACCTGTAGATACGCAGTATTTT.

V usage is TRBV10-3 and J usage is TRBJ2-3; D gene ambiguous. CDR1 is ENHRY, CDR2 SYGVKD, per germline. V dropped 8 bases and J dropped 6 bases, with 6 bases sitting between them. The CDR3 consists of 10 residues. In DNA form, the CDR3 reads TGTGCCATCGGAGAGGATACGCAGTATTTT. Its translation is CAIGEDTQYF.

This chain joins TRBV7-6 and TRBJ2-7, with a possible D match to TRBD1 (7 bases). The CDR3 contains 15 residues. In germline, CDR1 is SGHVS, CDR2 FNYEAQ. Trimming left V 5 bases short and J 2 bases short, with 16 bases between. The CDR3 is CASSQRTGGTYEQYF. CDR3 sequence (DNA): TGTGCCAGCAGCCAACGGACAGGAGGGACCTACGAGCAGTACTTC.

The chain combines TRBV7-2 with TRBJ2-3; D remains ambiguous. Between the trimmed V and J ends, which lost 2 bases and 4 bases, there was a span of 7 bases. The CDR3 contains 13 residues. The germline V gene encodes CDR1 SGHTA and CDR2 FQGNSA. CDR3 sequence reads: CASSLLVPDTQYF. The CDR3 DNA reads as TGTGCCAGCAGCTTACTCGTTCCAGATACGCAGTATTTT.

The chain employs TRBV12-5 and TRBJ1-2, with D maybe TRBD1 (6 bases). The V end lost 5 bases, the J end lost 5 bases, and 21 bases lay between the germline ends. This CDR3 spans 16 amino acids. Germline-derived CDR1 and CDR2 are LGHNT and FRNRAP. The CDR3 here is CASGPGGGLTLYGYTF. The CDR3 bases are TGTGCTAGTGGTCCTGGGGGCGGGTTGACCCTTTATGGCTACACCTTC.

V usage is TRBV4-1 and J usage is TRBJ2-7; D ambiguous. V dropped 1 base and J dropped 0 bases, with 13 bases sitting between them. The CDR3 length is 16 residues. The germline V gene has CDR1 MGHRA and CDR2 YSYEKL. This CDR3 is CASSQGTVLPSYEQYF. The CDR3 nucleotides are TGCGCCAGCAGCCAAGGCACAGTCTTACCCTCCTACGAGCAGTACTTC.

The chain couples TRBV12-3 or TRBV12-4 to TRBJ1-5, with a tentative D call TRBD1 (5 bases). CDR3 length: 13 amino acids. V was cut by 5 bases and J by 4 bases, with 9 bases left in between. The CDR3 loop is CASSPQGNQPQHF. The CDR3 DNA sequence: TGTGCCAGCAGTCCGCAGGGAAATCAGCCCCAGCATTTT.

The gene calls are TRBV5-1 and TRBJ1-5, with a weak D call TRBD1 (6 bases). CDR1 is SGHRS, CDR2 YFSETQ, per germline. The CDR3 is 15 residues long. V lost 0 bases and J lost 0, with 7 bases in between. The CDR3 protein is CASSLAGVSNQPQHF. CDR3 nucleotides: TGCGCCAGCAGCTTGGCAGGGGTTAGCAATCAGCCCCAGCATTTT. Full variable domain (outside the CDR3, taken from reference TRBV5-1 and TRBJ1-5): KAGVTQTPRYLIKTRGQQVTLSCSPISGHRSVSWYQQTPGQGLQFLFEYFSETQRNKGNFPGRFSGRQFSNSRSEMNVSTLELGDSALYLCASSLAGVSNQPQHFGDGTRLSIL.

This chain uses TRBV18 with TRBJ1-4, with D perhaps matching TRBD1 (6 bases). Trimming shortened V by 4 bases and J by 0 bases, and 12 bases separated the two germline ends. The CDR3 spans 16 residues. CDR1 is KGHSH, CDR2 LQKENI, per germline. CDR3 in amino acids: CASSQNRATTNEKLFF. The CDR3 DNA follows: TGTGCCAGCTCACAAAACAGGGCGACAACTAATGAAAAACTGTTTTTT.

V is TRBV20-1 and J is TRBJ1-4; D remains unclear. The germline CDR1 and CDR2 sequences are DFQATT and SNEGSKA (reference sequence). The ends were cut back, 3 bases at V and 5 bases at J, with 7 bases in the middle. The length of the CDR3 is 12 residues. The CDR3 nucleotides read TGCAGTGCTAGTCGCCGGAATGAAAAACTGTTTTTT. This translates into CSASRRNEKLFF.

V usage is TRBV3-1 (or the pseudogene TRBV3-2) and J usage is TRBJ2-7; 8 positions agree with TRBD1. J gave up 3 bases and V 4 bases, and 11 bases lay outside the gene matches. This CDR3 region has 16 residues. CDR1 LGHDT and CDR2 YNNKEL come from the germline V gene (reference sequence). CDR3 loop: CASSPARTGRLYEQYF. CDR3 coding DNA: TGTGCCAGCAGCCCCGCGAGGACAGGGAGGCTCTACGAGCAGTACTTC.

Written as DNA, the CDR3 is TGTGCCAGCAGTCCGAGGACAGGGCCGAACACTGAAGCTTTCTTT. Amino acids: CASSPRTGPNTEAFF. The V call is TRBV6-2 or TRBV6-3, the J call TRBJ1-1; 8 bases agree with TRBD1. The CDR3 sequence is 15 residues long. Germline CDR1 is MNHEY and CDR2 is SVGEGT. The V segment lost 5 bases and the J segment 1 base; nucleotides outside the gene matches: 6.

The J gene is TRBJ1-4, the V gene TRBV16; 9 bases are shared with TRBD1. Germline CDR1 reads KGHSY; CDR2 reads FQNENV. CDR3 length: 15 residues. The V gene end was trimmed by 6 bases and the J gene end by 8 bases; junction bases not matched to a gene: 10. The CDR3, as DNA: TGTGCCAGCAGACCGTCCGGGACAGGGAAAGAAAAACTGTTTTTT. Translated, it gives CASRPSGTGKEKLFF. Full variable domain (outside the CDR3, taken from reference TRBV16 and TRBJ1-4): GEEVAQTPKHLVRGEGQKAKLYCAPIKGHSYVFWYQQVLKNEFKFLISFQNENVFDETGMPKERFSAKCLPNSPCSLEIQATKLEDSAVYFCASRPSGTGKEKLFFGSGTQLSVL.

The chain combines TRBV6-5 with TRBJ2-2, with 7 positions matching TRBD1. The CDR3 is made up of 15 amino acids. Per germline, CDR1 MNHEY and CDR2 SVGAGI. After removal of 3 bases from V and 5 bases from J, the junction contained 6 bases not matched to a gene. The CDR3 spells CASSYEGARTGELFF. The CDR3 coding sequence is TGTGCCAGCAGTTATGAGGGGGCGCGTACCGGGGAGCTGTTTTTT.

The chain carries TRBV6-2 or TRBV6-3 and TRBJ2-3; 8 positions match TRBD1. Germline values: CDR1 MNHEY, CDR2 SVGEGT. The V segment lost 5 bases and the J segment 4 bases; nucleotides outside the gene matches: 14. CDR3 length: 17 residues. This chain's CDR3 is CASSHQGAVWSPDTQYF. DNA of the CDR3: TGTGCCAGCAGTCACCAGGGGGCGGTCTGGAGCCCAGATACGCAGTATTTT.

This clone was recorded a few times. The DNA of the CDR3 is TGTGCCAGCAGCCCTCCGGGACAGGGGACAGATACGCAGTATTTT. Protein: CASSPPGQGTDTQYF. The chain is built from TRBV4-2 and TRBJ2-3; 10 nucleotides agree with TRBD1. In germline, CDR1 is LGHNA, CDR2 YNFKEQ. CDR3 size: 15 residues. V lost 4 bases to trimming and J lost 3 bases; unmatched junction nucleotides: 4.

This chain's CDR3 is CASSENGARVGGYTF. CDR3 DNA sequence: TGTGCCAGCAGTGAAAATGGGGCCAGGGTAGGTGGCTACACCTTC. The chain combines TRBV6-1 with TRBJ1-2, with D tentatively TRBD1 (5 bases). From germline, CDR1 is MNHNS and CDR2 SASEGT. The V gene lost 2 bases and the J gene lost 7 bases, with 17 bases spanning the gap. The CDR3 is made up of 15 amino acids.

The rearrangement joins TRBV19 to TRBJ2-2; TRBD1 matches at 8 bases. This CDR3 spans 16 amino acids. V was clipped by 5 bases and J by 2 bases; unmatched bases: 7. Germline V gene data show CDR1 as LNHDA and CDR2 as SQIVND (reference sequence). The CDR3 is CASSSQGARNTGELFF. The DNA for the CDR3 is TGTGCCAGTAGTTCGCAGGGGGCGAGAAACACCGGGGAGCTGTTTTTT. Full variable domain (outside the CDR3, taken from reference TRBV19 and TRBJ2-2): DGGITQSPKYLFRKEGQNVTLSCEQNLNHDAMYWYRQDPGQGLRLIYYSQIVNDFQKGDIAEGYSVSREKKESFPLTVTSAQKNPTAFYLCASSSQGARNTGELFFGEGSRLTVL.

The V and J genes are TRBV20-1 and TRBJ1-2; D unclear. This CDR3 has 11 residues. CDR1 and CDR2 (germline): DFQATT, SNEGSKA (reference sequence). V gave up 4 bases and J gave up 3 bases, with 6 bases separating them. CDR3 protein: CSATSYYGYTF. The CDR3 region has the DNA TGCAGTGCTACTTCCTACTATGGCTACACCTTC.

This clone showed up just once. The gene calls are TRBV6-2 or TRBV6-3 and TRBJ2-5, with 15 positions matching TRBD2. The length of the CDR3 is 20 residues. Germline-derived CDR1 and CDR2 are MNHEY and SVGEGT. J lost 3 bases, V lost 5 bases, and 16 bases had no gene match. The CDR3 nucleotides read TGTGCCAGCAGTGACCCGGGACTAGCGGGGGGCTCAATCCGTAAAGAGACCCAGTACTTC. Translating gives CASSDPGLAGGSIRKETQYF.

This clone was detected only once. The gene calls are TRBV18 and TRBJ1-2; 8 bases are a match to TRBD1. This CDR3 is built from 16 residues. V shed 3 bases, J shed 7 bases, and the junction held 13 bases outside the gene matches. Germline V lookup: CDR1 KGHSH, CDR2 LQKENI. Here the CDR3 reads CASSPTGVVGRAGYTF. The CDR3 DNA is TGTGCCAGCTCACCGACAGGGGTAGTAGGTCGGGCTGGCTACACCTTC.

The CDR3 DNA sequence: TGCGCCAGCAGCCAAGGACAGGGAAACTACGAGCAGTACTTC. Translation gives CASSQGQGNYEQYF. This sequence joins TRBV4-1 and TRBJ2-7; TRBD1 agrees at 7 bases. There are 14 residues in the CDR3. Germline CDR1 is MGHRA and CDR2 is YSYEKL. With 1 base clipped from V and 3 bases from J, the junction kept 3 bases outside the gene matches.

The chain recombines TRBV6-5 with TRBJ1-4; TRBD1 aligns across 9 bases. The CDR3 contains 15 residues. Trimming took 6 bases from V and 7 from J; bases not matched to a gene: 9. Germline V lookup: CDR1 MNHEY, CDR2 SVGAGI. CDR3 coding DNA: TGTGCCAGCAGATCTTCCGGGACAGGGCGTGAAAAACTGTTTTTT. The encoded protein is CASRSSGTGREKLFF.

This chain links TRBV27 with TRBJ1-4, with D maybe TRBD1 (5 bases). The CDR3 has 16 residues. V lost 6 bases, J lost 5 bases, and 19 bases lay in between. Germline V lookup: CDR1 MNHEY, CDR2 SMNVEV (reference sequence). This CDR3 is CASRAWGGADNEKLFF. The CDR3 DNA sequence: TGTGCCAGCAGGGCTTGGGGAGGGGCGGACAATGAAAAACTGTTTTTT.

The CDR3: CASSPSGGAYEQYF. The CDR3 nucleotides are TGTGCCAGCAGCCCTAGCGGGGGGGCATACGAGCAGTACTTC. This chain joins TRBV11-3 and TRBJ2-7, with TRBD2 matching 12 bases. V shed 5 bases and J 4 bases; nucleotides not matched to a gene: 3. The CDR3 sequence is 14 residues long. The V gene's germline CDR1 is SGHNT and CDR2 YENEEA.

This chain uses TRBV11-1 with TRBJ1-1, with D tentatively TRBD1 (6 bases). The CDR3 extends over 14 amino acids. The ends were cut back, 4 bases at V and 6 bases at J, with 15 bases in the middle. Germline-derived CDR1 and CDR2 are SGHAT and FQDESV (reference sequence). CDR3 in amino acids: CASSSIQGRSEAFF. The CDR3 nucleotides read TGTGCCAGCAGCTCAATTCAGGGGAGATCTGAAGCTTTCTTT.

This sequence joins TRBV19 and TRBJ2-2; TRBD1 might be the D (6 bases). CDR1 LNHDA and CDR2 SQIVND come from the germline V gene (reference sequence). The CDR3 consists of 14 residues. Trimming pared 4 bases from V and 4 bases from J, leaving 10 bases between. For the CDR3, the DNA is TGTGCCAGTAGTACACAGGGTGGCACCGGGGAGCTGTTTTTT. Protein sequence: CASSTQGGTGELFF. Combining the CDR3 with reference TRBV19 and TRBJ2-2 gives the whole variable domain DGGITQSPKYLFRKEGQNVTLSCEQNLNHDAMYWYRQDPGQGLRLIYYSQIVNDFQKGDIAEGYSVSREKKESFPLTVTSAQKNPTAFYLCASSTQGGTGELFFGEGSRLTVL.